This T cell receptor beta chain was captured by sequencing in a study of blood T cell repertoires in COVID-19 (dated by TCRdb to 2019 to 2021). Background for the entire study: Samples covering the acute and convalescent phases of COVID-19 were provided by collaborators in the United States, Italy and Spain. Where available, HLA class I and class II types were obtained from metadata supplied by the sample provider rather than from assay-based typing. Nearly every sample came with metadata listing a de-identified subject ID, COVID-19 status, age in years and sex. The material from the prospective study consisted of cDNA or gDNA derived from T cells, B-cell-depleted T cells, or PBMCs. Samples were obtained from the ongoing ImmuneRACE study (first 160 participants) and from about 1,300 subjects provided by 6 global collaborators. Subjects who had been exposed to COVID-19, were actively infected with it, or had recovered from it provided the deeply sampled blood TCRbeta repertoires that made up the dataset. The repertoires were released in a freely available public database intended as a resource for research on the immune response to SARS-CoV-2.

Study-wide conclusions, independent of this receptor: The quantity of clinical and demographic metadata differed by source and by participant and was supplied without curation.

CDR1 and CDR2 are read off the germline V gene as SGHTA and FQGNSA. Compared with germline, V lacks 1 base and J lacks 4 bases; bases without a gene match: 6. The CDR3 covers 16 residues, taking in both the cysteine and the phenylalanine. Just the 48-base CDR3 DNA is kept, in frame starting at base 1. About this clone itself: No cognate antigen has been identified for it. The record has no base qualities; no much larger clone is one base away.

The collaborating institutions used their own protocols to collect whole blood in K2EDTA tubes. For TCRbeta analysis, collaborators shipped samples in one of three forms: frozen whole blood, isolated PBMCs, or DNA extracted from either of those sample types. TCRbeta CDR3 regions were amplified from genomic DNA by means of the immunoSEQ Assay, a bias-controlled multiplex PCR. The study's own analysis went as follows. The number of nucleated cells in each sample was estimated from the amplification of reference gene primers within the assay. Sequence reads were collapsed and filtered to measure the absolute abundance of every unique TCRbeta CDR3 rearrangement. For each sample, productive Simpson clonality was calculated as the square root of Simpson's diversity index across productive rearrangements. In its TCRdb copy, this immuneACCESS table keeps in-frame sequences only and misses some clones. Where compared with another copy, unresolved V genes explain less than half of these, and the others have no known cause. The V and J calls and clone size come from that table; D and trimming were worked out from the DNA. The sample table holds 30,000 to 40,000 clones, of which 87% were seen once. The top ten clonotypes cover approximately 2% of the sample.

The rearrangement joined TRBV7-2 to TRBJ2-3; 9 central nucleotides agree with TRBD2. The clonotype originates from a man in his fifties with active or convalescent COVID-19. Source material: peripheral blood. In nucleotide form, the sequence is TGTGCCAGCAGCTTAGGGATACTAGCGGGTGCAGATACGCAGTATTTT. The encoded protein is CASSLGILAGADTQYF.